The TCR beta chain described here comes from a study of identifying expanded T cells in peripheral blood. Collection occurred without any documented infections or immune events in donors. Regarding this clone: Its matching antigen is unknown.

The protocol was immunoSEQ multiplex PCR, while the TCRdb copy is restricted to in-frame clones and leaves out a portion. This sample has 65,000 to 95,000 clones, with 84% found just once. Study results and caveats: Across healthy donors, higher total template counts meant significantly greater approximately two-week count variance. Over around two and four weeks, about 16.4 and 19 clones changed, versus around 1.3 between replicates.

The CDR3 covers 12 residues. The V gene's germline CDR1 is MDHEN and CDR2 SYDVKM. V lost 6 bases, J lost 7 bases, and 5 bases stayed unmatched. Sequencing was carried out using blood. J is TRBJ1-2 and V is TRBV28, with 7 bases fitting TRBD1. This clonotype was sampled from a person aged 18 to 70 in good health. In nucleotides, the CDR3 is TGTGCCAGCAGAACCGGGACAGTTGGCTACACCTTC. Its translation is CASRTGTVGYTF.